This T cell receptor beta chain was captured by sequencing in a study of tumor-infiltrating lymphocytes in primary liver carcinoma. There are many counts of this clonotype. This may come from a read error, since a much larger clone is one base off. Researchers generated TCR beta cDNA from 500 to 600 ng of total RNA, relying on a constant-region primer. Slightly modified ARM-PCR served as the procedure for the TCR beta libraries. These libraries came from three rounds of nested multiplex PCR. Via MiXCR, TCRdb re-called the multiplex PCR reads, giving one row per CDR3 protein. This sample has 20,000 to 25,000 distinct CDR3 sequences, with approximately 70% found just once. Joint extraction of RNA and DNA used about 17-32 mg of bulk tissue that was unsorted. Sequencing used liver tumor tissue from sampling region 1. Subset indicated: tumor region T1, superior pole. The origin of this receptor is a man in his forties with primary liver carcinoma and hepatitis B virus infection.

CDR3 region: CASRRGQGVAYERYF. In nucleotides, the CDR3 is TGCGCCAGCAGACGGGGACAGGGGGTTGCCTACGAGCGGTACTTC. This chain joins TRBV5-1 and TRBJ2-7, with 11 bases that match TRBD1. The germline V gene has CDR1 SGHRS and CDR2 YFSETQ. CDR3 length: 15 amino acids.